The next 7 T cell receptor beta chains were all read from a single sample in a study of Ad26.COV2.S vaccination and SARS-CoV-2 variants. Repertoires were generated with immunoSEQ multiplex PCR, while TCRdb's copy carries only in-frame clones and drops some. The sample has about 680,000 clones, more than 80% seen once; the top ten hold approximately 1.5%. The treatment is: roughly 19 received Ad26.COV2.S at low or high dose, single or two shots; 5 received placebo; per-sample allocation not given. Sampling was done on day 63 after the first vaccine or placebo injection. Sample: peripheral blood, taken in a trial of Ad26.COV2.S vaccine versus placebo. The receptors here all came from a person between 18 and 59 years old who received the Ad26.COV2.S COVID-19 vaccine or a placebo.

The V gene is TRBV15, the J gene TRBJ1-5, with D hard to call. Trimming removed 0 bases at V and 1 base at J, with 13 bases between. CDR1 LNHNV and CDR2 YYDKDF come from the germline V gene (reference sequence). CDR3 length: 17 amino acids. DNA of the CDR3: TGTGCCACCAGCAGAGATACGGGCGGGATGAGCAATCAGCCCCAGCATTTT. It codes for CATSRDTGGMSNQPQHF.

The V call is TRBV14, the J call TRBJ1-2; TRBD1 agrees at 7 bases. This CDR3 comprises 16 residues. The germline V gene encodes CDR1 SGHDN and CDR2 FVKESK. Unmatched junction bases numbered 9, after V lost 3 bases and J lost 2 bases. CDR3 amino acids: CASSQVSGTVNYGYTF. As DNA, the CDR3 is TGTGCCAGCAGCCAGGTCTCCGGGACAGTCAACTATGGCTACACCTTC.

CDR3 in DNA: TGCGCCAGCAGCTTGGTAGGGAACGGAAACACCATATATTTT. It specifies CASSLVGNGNTIYF. The chain couples TRBV5-1 to TRBJ1-3; D is undetermined. Germline V gene sequence: CDR1 SGHRS, CDR2 YFSETQ. The CDR3 contains 14 residues. V dropped 0 bases and J dropped 4 bases, with 8 bases sitting between them. The full variable domain, rest sourced from reference TRBV5-1 and TRBJ1-3, is KAGVTQTPRYLIKTRGQQVTLSCSPISGHRSVSWYQQTPGQGLQFLFEYFSETQRNKGNFPGRFSGRQFSNSRSEMNVSTLELGDSALYLCASSLVGNGNTIYFGEGSWLTVV.

This chain joins TRBV5-6 and TRBJ2-7; 10 nucleotides match TRBD2. Germline V gene sequence: CDR1 SGHDT, CDR2 YYEEEE. The V segment lost 4 bases and the J segment 3 bases; nucleotides outside the gene matches: 4. There are 14 residues in the CDR3. The CDR3 DNA sequence: TGTGCCAGCAGCCCGCTAGCGGGAGTCTACGAGCAGTACTTC. The encoded protein is CASSPLAGVYEQYF.

The chain combines TRBV6-5 with TRBJ1-1, with TRBD1 as a possible D gene (5 bases). CDR1 MNHEY and CDR2 SVGAGI come from the germline V gene. CDR3 length equals 15 residues. Trimming stripped 6 bases from V and 2 bases from J, with 16 bases between. The CDR3 reads CASRAMQGSNTEAFF. The CDR3 DNA reads as TGTGCCAGCAGGGCGATGCAGGGTTCAAACACTGAAGCTTTCTTT.

The chain is built from TRBV7-9 and TRBJ2-7; 7 bases are a match to TRBD1. The length of the CDR3 is 15 residues. The V gene end was trimmed by 0 bases and the J gene end by 1 base; junction bases not matched to a gene: 3. Germline V gene data show CDR1 as SEHNR and CDR2 as FQNEAQ (reference sequence). The CDR3 coding sequence is TGTGCCAGCAGCTTAGCGCGGACAGGATCCTACGAGCAGTACTTC. It encodes CASSLARTGSYEQYF.

This clone was seen only a few times. The chain couples TRBV2 to TRBJ2-7; 8 bases line up with TRBD1. Trimming at V came to 5 bases and at J to 3 bases, leaving 3 bases not matched to a gene. The CDR3 is 13 amino acids. Germline-derived CDR1 and CDR2 are SNHLY and FYNNEI. The CDR3 sequence: CASSLQGVYEQYF. CDR3 in DNA: TGTGCCAGCAGTTTACAGGGGGTCTACGAGCAGTACTTC. The full variable domain, completed using reference TRBV2 and TRBJ2-7, is EPEVTQTPSHQVTQMGQEVILRCVPISNHLYFYWYRQILGQKVEFLVSFYNNEISEKSEIFDDQFSVERPDGSNFTLKIRSTKLEDSAMYFCASSLQGVYEQYFGPGTRLTVT.